This entry lists 17 T cell receptor beta chains sequenced from one sample in a study of blood T cell repertoires in COVID-19. TCRdb's copy holds only in-frame clones and misses some; the assay was immunoSEQ multiplex PCR. The data contain fewer than 300,000 clones, 80% to 90% of them singletons. Sequencing input: peripheral blood. The receptors originated from a man aged 45-65 years with COVID-19, enrolled during active disease.

The chain links TRBV18 to TRBJ2-1, with a tentative D call TRBD2 (5 bases). The CDR3 extends over 15 amino acids. Germline V gives CDR1 KGHSH, CDR2 LQKENI. V lost 2 bases, J lost 7 bases, and 15 bases lay in between. The CDR3 DNA follows: TGTGCCAGCTCACCAAACCCCGGACTCGTAAATGAGCAGTTCTTC. It specifies CASSPNPGLVNEQFF.

V is TRBV6-5 and J is TRBJ1-4; D is ambiguous. V lost 6 bases, J lost 6 bases, and 11 bases lay in between. The germline V gene has CDR1 MNHEY and CDR2 SVGAGI. There are 13 residues in the CDR3. CDR3 sequence: CASSRSVDEKLFF. For the CDR3, the DNA is TGTGCCAGCAGCCGGTCGGTCGATGAAAAACTGTTTTTT.

This rearrangement joins TRBV15 to TRBJ1-2; D gene uncertain. V dropped 5 bases and J dropped 2 bases, with 9 bases sitting between them. The germline CDR1 and CDR2 sequences are LNHNV and YYDKDF (reference sequence). The CDR3 totals 13 residues. This CDR3 is CATSLGGNYGYTF. The CDR3 DNA reads as TGTGCCACCAGCCTTGGAGGAAACTATGGCTACACCTTC.

This clone has more than one count but fewer than ten. This chain joins TRBV6-6 and TRBJ2-7; the D gene is possibly TRBD1 (6 bases). The CDR3 sequence is 18 residues long. CDR1 and CDR2 from the germline V gene are MNHNY and SVGAGI (reference sequence). Trimming removed 5 bases at V and 3 bases at J, with 26 bases between. Here the CDR3 DNA reads TGTGCCAGCAGTCCCACGACGATTGGGGGCCGGGGCAACTACGAGCAGTACTTC. It specifies CASSPTTIGGRGNYEQYF.

The chain joins TRBV6-6 to TRBJ2-2, with 9 bases fitting TRBD1. The CDR3 contains 16 residues. Unmatched junction bases numbered 13, after V lost 6 bases and J lost 8 bases. CDR1 is MNHNY and CDR2 is SVGAGI in the germline V gene (reference sequence). CDR3 residues: CASRSSGQGSGGELFF. CDR3 bases: TGTGCCAGCAGAAGCTCGGGACAGGGAAGCGGAGGGGAGCTGTTTTTT.

This clone was detected ten times or more. V is TRBV11-2 and J is TRBJ2-2, with D perhaps TRBD2 (5 bases). The germline V gene has CDR1 SGHAT and CDR2 FQNNGV. The CDR3 length is 17 residues. V lost 2 bases and J 3 bases, leaving 16 bases between the germline ends. In DNA, the CDR3 is TGTGCCAGCAGCTTATTTCGGGGTGTCGGGGACACCGGGGAGCTGTTTTTT. It encodes CASSLFRGVGDTGELFF. Looking up the rest from reference TRBV11-2 and TRBJ2-2 gives the full variable domain: EAGVAQSPRYKIIEKRQSVAFWCNPISGHATLYWYQQILGQGPKLLIQFQNNGVVDDSQLPKDRFSAERLKGVDSTLKIQPAKLEDSAVYLCASSLFRGVGDTGELFFGEGSRLTVL.

The chain carries TRBV3-1 (or the pseudogene TRBV3-2) and TRBJ1-1; 7 bases line up with TRBD1. The germline gives CDR1 LGHDT, CDR2 YNNKEL (reference sequence). The CDR3 length is 17 residues. J was trimmed by 2 bases and V by 0 bases; bases with no gene match: 9. The CDR3 sequence: CASSQDQGVGPNTEAFF. The CDR3 nucleotides are TGTGCCAGCAGCCAAGATCAGGGGGTCGGGCCTAACACTGAAGCTTTCTTT.

The chain is built from TRBV2 and TRBJ2-1; 10 nucleotides line up with TRBD2. Germline V gene sequence: CDR1 SNHLY, CDR2 FYNNEI. The CDR3 runs to 14 residues. J lost 9 bases, V lost 3 bases, and 5 bases had no gene match. CDR3 region: CASSDPSGSSEQFF. Here the CDR3 DNA reads TGTGCCAGCAGTGATCCTAGCGGGAGTTCTGAGCAGTTCTTC.

This clone was picked up a small number of times. This chain links TRBV6-5 with TRBJ1-6, with 7 nucleotides matching TRBD1. Germline CDR1 reads MNHEY; CDR2 reads SVGAGI. J was trimmed by 6 bases and V by 10 bases; bases with no gene match: 9. The CDR3 runs 14 residues. CDR3 sequence (DNA): TGTGCCACGGGAGACAGGGAGTTTAATTCACCCCTCCACTTT. Residues: CATGDREFNSPLHF.

This clone was picked up one time. This rearrangement joins TRBV19 to TRBJ2-7, with D maybe TRBD1 (6 bases). The CDR3 runs to 17 residues. Looked up from germline, CDR1 is LNHDA and CDR2 is SQIVND (reference sequence). Trimming took off 1 base at V and 4 bases at J, with 20 bases between the two ends. In nucleotides, the CDR3 is TGTGCCAGTAGTATAGGAAATGGCCAGGGGAAAATTTACGAGCAGTACTTC. Translating gives CASSIGNGQGKIYEQYF. Supplemented by reference TRBV19 and TRBJ2-7, the full variable domain reads DGGITQSPKYLFRKEGQNVTLSCEQNLNHDAMYWYRQDPGQGLRLIYYSQIVNDFQKGDIAEGYSVSREKKESFPLTVTSAQKNPTAFYLCASSIGNGQGKIYEQYFGPGTRLTVT.

The genes are TRBV30 and TRBJ1-4, with 8 bases aligning to TRBD1. CDR1 and CDR2 (germline): GTSNPN, SVGIG (reference sequence). The V gene end was trimmed by 4 bases and the J gene end by 8 bases; junction bases not matched to a gene: 6. The CDR3 covers 13 residues. DNA of the CDR3: TGTGCCTGGACAGGGGGCTTTGACGAAAAACTGTTTTTT. Its translation: CAWTGGFDEKLFF.

This sequence joins TRBV10-3 and TRBJ1-5, with 10 bases fitting TRBD1. Germline V gives CDR1 ENHRY, CDR2 SYGVKD. The CDR3 has 14 residues. Germline trimming cut 4 bases from V and 6 bases from J; bases unmatched to any gene: 3. The CDR3 nucleotides are TGTGCCATCAGTGGGGACAGGGGTAGTCAGCCCCAGCATTTT. As protein: CAISGDRGSQPQHF.

The CDR3 protein is CASSLTGGKTGELFF. CDR3 coding DNA: TGTGCCAGCAGCTTGACAGGGGGCAAGACCGGGGAGCTGTTTTTT. This rearrangement joins TRBV7-3 to TRBJ2-2, with 10 nucleotides matching TRBD1. This CDR3 spans 15 amino acids. V lost 3 bases to trimming and J lost 5 bases; unmatched junction nucleotides: 3. Germline CDR1 reads SGHTA; CDR2 reads FQGTGA.

The rearrangement joins TRBV18 to TRBJ1-1; TRBD1 matches 9 bases. Germline loops: CDR1 KGHSH, CDR2 LQKENI. The CDR3 has 16 residues. The junction had 4 bases not matched to a gene; V was cut back by 2 bases and J by 0 bases. CDR3 in amino acids: CASSPSWDRVNTEAFF. The CDR3, as DNA: TGTGCCAGCTCACCATCGTGGGACAGGGTGAACACTGAAGCTTTCTTT.

Here the CDR3 DNA reads TGTGCCAGCAGCCCCGGACAGCAAAAAGGCTATGGCTACACCTTC. Amino acids: CASSPGQQKGYGYTF. V gene TRBV27 combines with J gene TRBJ1-2; a weak D match, TRBD1 (6 bases). Trimming took off 6 bases at V and 4 bases at J, with 18 bases between the two ends. The CDR3 loop spans 15 amino acids. Germline loops: CDR1 MNHEY, CDR2 SMNVEV (reference sequence).

The chain is built from TRBV7-2 and TRBJ1-3; maybe TRBD1 (6 bases). The CDR3 covers 14 residues. Looked up from germline, CDR1 is SGHTA and CDR2 is FQGNSA. The V end was cut by 5 bases, the J end by 2 bases, with 10 bases between. The CDR3 coding sequence is TGTGCCAGCAGCATAACAGGGCCTGGAAACACCATATATTTT. This sequence encodes CASSITGPGNTIYF.

The chain joins TRBV7-2 to TRBJ1-2, with TRBD1 matching 10 bases. V lost 1 base and J lost 7; bases outside the gene matches: 3. This CDR3 spans 14 amino acids. CDR1 and CDR2 (germline): SGHTA, FQGNSA. CDR3 loop: CASSLGQGAGGYTF. The CDR3 bases are TGTGCCAGCAGCTTAGGACAGGGGGCTGGTGGCTACACCTTC.